This T cell receptor beta chain was documented in a study of blood T cell repertoires in COVID-19. Study summary: The United States, Italy and Spain supplied acute and convalescent COVID-19 samples.

This CDR3 has 15 residues. Trimming cost V 3 bases and J 4 bases; bases outside gene matches: 3. The germline gives CDR1 LNHNV, CDR2 YYDKDF (reference sequence). In the original processing: Amplification with reference gene primers provided the estimates of nucleated cell counts. The repertoire was sequenced with immunoSEQ multiplex PCR; TCRdb's copy has only in-frame clones and lacks some. D and trimming come from the DNA, and the V and J calls and clone size come from that table. The top ten clones hold around 2% of a sample with about 320,000 clones, 85% of them seen once. Input material: PBMCs or T cells enriched from blood (not recorded which). The gene calls are TRBV15 and TRBJ2-1; 10 nucleotides agree with TRBD2. This receptor was obtained from a woman aged 30 to 39 who had been exposed to COVID-19. DNA of the CDR3: TGTGCCACCAGCAGGGCTAGCGGGGGATACAATGAGCAGTTCTTC. This gives the protein CATSRASGGYNEQFF. Using reference TRBV15 and TRBJ2-1 for the parts outside the CDR3, the full variable domain is DAMVIQNPRYQVTQFGKPVTLSCSQTLNHNVMYWYQQKSSQAPKLLFHYYDKDFNNEADTPDNFQSRRPNTSFCFLDIRSPGLGDTAMYLCATSRASGGYNEQFFGPGTRLTVL.